Following are 5 T cell receptor beta chains from one sample sequenced in a study of T cell changes during pregnancy in multiple sclerosis. Profiled with immunoSEQ multiplex PCR; TCRdb holds only in-frame clones, not every one. Among tens of thousands of clones listed, roughly nine tenths were seen once. The starting material was CD4+ T cells from peripheral blood mononuclear cells, obtained in the third trimester of pregnancy. The receptors were gathered from a female donor in good health, enrolled as a control in a pregnancy study.

The chain carries TRBV4-3 and TRBJ2-3; D remains ambiguous. The CDR3 contains 13 residues. The ends were cut back, 0 bases at V and 10 bases at J, with 11 bases in the middle. In germline, CDR1 is LGHNA, CDR2 YSLEER. Here the CDR3 reads CASSQEVVHSQYF. DNA of the CDR3: TGCGCCAGCAGCCAAGAGGTAGTGCATTCGCAGTATTTT.

The chain recombines TRBV15 with TRBJ2-6, with D possibly being TRBD1 (6 bases). The CDR3 spans 18 residues. The V and J ends lost 1 base and 0 bases respectively, with 13 bases between them. Germline CDR1 and CDR2: LNHNV and YYDKDF (reference sequence). Here the CDR3 DNA reads TGTGCCACCAGCAGAGGGGGGCCAGGGCCCTCTGGGGCCAACGTCCTGACTTTC. It encodes CATSRGGPGPSGANVLTF. Using reference TRBV15 and TRBJ2-6 for the parts outside the CDR3, the full variable domain is DAMVIQNPRYQVTQFGKPVTLSCSQTLNHNVMYWYQQKSSQAPKLLFHYYDKDFNNEADTPDNFQSRRPNTSFCFLDIRSPGLGDTAMYLCATSRGGPGPSGANVLTFGAGSRLTVL.

The chain combines TRBV9 with TRBJ2-1; a weak D match, TRBD2 (5 bases). Germline V gene sequence: CDR1 SGDLS, CDR2 YYNGEE. This CDR3 has 12 residues. Trimming left V 3 bases short and J 8 bases short, with 9 bases between. The DNA of the CDR3 is TGTGCCAGCAGCGCCTTCGGGGATGAGCAGTTCTTC. Encoded protein: CASSAFGDEQFF.

CDR3 amino acids: CASSRQADNSPLHF. In nucleotides, the CDR3 is TGTGCCAGCAGCCGTCAGGCCGATAATTCACCCCTCCACTTT. The rearrangement links TRBV7-8 to TRBJ1-6, with unresolved D. From germline, CDR1 is SGHVS and CDR2 FQNEAQ. The CDR3 contains 14 residues. The V gene lost 5 bases and the J gene lost 5 bases, with 10 bases spanning the gap.

The gene calls are TRBV29-1 and TRBJ1-2; D gene uncertain. The CDR3 covers 13 residues. The ends were cut back, 2 bases at V and 3 bases at J, with 10 bases in the middle. The V gene's germline CDR1 is SQVTM and CDR2 ANQGSEA. In DNA, the CDR3 is TGCAGCGTTGAAACAGACCGATACTATGGCTACACCTTC. It translates to CSVETDRYYGYTF.